These 18 T cell receptor beta chains were sequenced from one sample in a study of Graves' ophthalmopathy and Graves' hyperthyroidism. Beta-chain TCR CDR3 regions were amplified from RNA transcripts. Second-round multiplex PCR came after a first-round RT-PCR that employed HTBI primers. TCRdb reprocessed the multiplex PCR reads with MiXCR, giving one entry per CDR3 protein. The table includes around 660,000 distinct CDR3 sequences, 35% to 45% detected once. The specimen was peripheral blood. These receptors came from an adult man with Graves' ophthalmopathy.

The table lists this clonotype with many counts. This chain joins TRBV19 and TRBJ2-5; the match to TRBD2 covers 8 bases. The germline gives CDR1 LNHDA, CDR2 SQIVND (reference sequence). V shed 5 bases and J 2 bases; nucleotides not matched to a gene: 10. This CDR3 contains 16 residues. The CDR3 region has the DNA TGTGCCAGTAGTGAAGCGGGGGCCAGACTACAAGAGACCCAGTACTTC. It specifies CASSEAGARLQETQYF.

The chain is built from TRBV5-1 and TRBJ1-1; 9 bases are shared with TRBD1. CDR1 and CDR2 from the germline V gene are SGHRS and YFSETQ. The CDR3 is 14 amino acids. V was clipped by 4 bases and J by 5 bases; unmatched bases: 6. Here the CDR3 DNA reads TGCGCCAGCAGCCAATTGACAGGGGGTACTGAAGCTTTCTTT. Protein product: CASSQLTGGTEAFF.

To note about this clonotype: The junction shows a germline mismatch at one end, possibly a read error. V and J are TRBV10-3 and TRBJ2-5; either TRBD1 or TRBD2 may supply D (5 bases each). The germline V gene has CDR1 ENHRY and CDR2 SYGVKD. This CDR3 region has 15 residues. CDR3 DNA sequence: TGTGCCAGCAGTTTCGTGCAGGGTGAGGGTGAGACCCAGTACTTC. Protein product: CASSFVQGEGETQYF.

In its sample, this clonotype was seen many times. V is TRBV6-6 and J is TRBJ1-6, with 8 bases aligning to TRBD1. The CDR3 sequence is 15 residues long. V lost 7 bases and J lost 10; bases outside the gene matches: 12. Germline V gene lookup returns CDR1 MNHNY and CDR2 SVGAGI (reference sequence). The CDR3 sequence is CASKFGQGAASPLHF. CDR3 sequence (DNA): TGTGCCAGCAAATTCGGACAGGGCGCTGCCTCACCCCTCCACTTT.

This sequence joins TRBV7-2 and TRBJ1-5; no firm D call. With 6 bases removed from V and 11 bases from J, the gap between germline ends came to 23 bases. This CDR3 is 15 amino acids long. CDR1 is SGHTA, CDR2 FQGNSA, per germline. CDR3 DNA: TGTGCCAGCAGTTGGTCTCAATCGGCATGGGAGACCCAGCATTTT. Amino acids: CASSWSQSAWETQHF.

This chain joins TRBV7-9 and TRBJ2-5; the match to TRBD2 covers 15 bases. Germline V gene sequence: CDR1 SEHNR, CDR2 FQNEAQ (reference sequence). CDR3 length: 17 residues. Losses at the gene ends were 4 bases for V and 6 bases for J; bases not matched to a gene: 9. In nucleotides, the CDR3 is TGTGCCAGCAGCTCTGGACTAGCGGGAGGGCCGGAGCAGACCCAGTACTTC. This codes for CASSSGLAGGPEQTQYF.

Comment on this clonotype: Being one base from a much bigger clone, this may be a read error. This chain links TRBV7-9 with TRBJ1-1; D unresolved. Trimming pared 6 bases from V and 1 base from J, leaving 6 bases between. Germline V CDR1 and CDR2: SEHNR, FQNEAQ (reference sequence). The CDR3 is 12 amino acids. Here the CDR3 reads CASSHKNTEAFF. CDR3 bases: TGTGCCAGCAGTCACAAGAACACTGAAGCTTTCTTT. Looking up the rest from reference TRBV7-9 and TRBJ1-1 gives the full variable domain: DTGVSQNPRHKITKRGQNVTFRCDPISEHNRLYWYRQTLGQGPEFLTYFQNEAQLEKSRLLSDRFSAERPKGSFSTLEIQRTEQGDSAMYLCASSHKNTEAFFGQGTRLTVV.

This clonotype was counted a single time. V and J are TRBV11-1 and TRBJ1-2, with 10 bases matching TRBD1. The CDR3 is 13 residues long. The J segment lost 7 bases and the V segment lost 7 bases, leaving 6 bases of the junction unmatched. Germline CDR1 and CDR2: SGHAT and FQDESV (reference sequence). The CDR3 bases are TGTGCCAGCATCGGACAGGGGGTCTTTGGCTACACCTTC. Residues: CASIGQGVFGYTF.

J is TRBJ1-5 and V is TRBV2; D gene unclear. Trimming removed 5 bases at V and 5 bases at J, with 19 bases between. This CDR3 spans 16 amino acids. Germline V gene data show CDR1 as SNHLY and CDR2 as FYNNEI. The CDR3 spells CASSLSDGRTYQPQHF. The CDR3 bases are TGTGCCAGCAGTTTATCGGACGGCCGGACGTATCAGCCCCAGCATTTT.

This clonotype has at least ten counts. The chain carries TRBV10-3 and TRBJ1-1, with 7 bases that match TRBD1. V lost 6 bases and J lost 7; bases outside the gene matches: 8. This CDR3 contains 13 residues. In germline, CDR1 is ENHRY, CDR2 SYGVKD. The CDR3 reads CAIRLDREGEAFF. CDR3 nucleotides: TGTGCCATCAGACTAGACAGGGAGGGTGAAGCTTTCTTT.

This chain connects TRBV25-1 to TRBJ1-2; 7 bases align to TRBD1. Trimming removed 4 bases from V and 8 bases from J; junction bases left unmatched: 4. The length of the CDR3 is 12 residues. The germline gives CDR1 MGHDK, CDR2 SYGVNS. CDR3 loop: CASSGDSRGYTF. The CDR3 DNA sequence: TGTGCCAGCAGTGGGGACAGTCGGGGCTACACCTTC.

As DNA, the CDR3 is TGTGCCAGCAGCTTCAGGGACGAATATGGCTACACCTTC. It specifies CASSFRDEYGYTF. The chain employs TRBV7-4 and TRBJ1-2, with D possibly being TRBD1 (5 bases). CDR1 is SGHVT and CDR2 is SQSDAQ in the germline V gene. This CDR3 region has 13 residues. Trimming removed 3 bases at V and 5 bases at J, with 10 bases between.

Many counts were recorded for this clonotype. J is TRBJ1-6 and V is TRBV7-6; TRBD1 might be the D (5 bases). V was clipped by 6 bases and J by 8 bases, with 14 bases between them. Germline V gene sequence: CDR1 SGHVS, CDR2 FNYEAQ. The CDR3 spans 14 residues. The CDR3 region is CASRPGVGDSPLHF. CDR3 nucleotides: TGTGCCAGCAGACCGGGGGTGGGCGATTCACCCCTCCACTTT. Full variable domain (missing parts from reference TRBV7-6 and TRBJ1-6): GAGVSQSPRYKVTKRGQDVALRCDPISGHVSLYWYRQALGQGPEFLTYFNYEAQQDKSGLPNDRFSAERPEGSISTLTIQRTEQRDSAMYRCASRPGVGDSPLHFGNGTRLTVT.

This clonotype has only a few counts. V gene TRBV12-3 or TRBV12-4 combines with J gene TRBJ1-3; TRBD1 is a possible D gene (6 bases). The CDR3 sequence is 15 residues long. V gave up 5 bases and J gave up 2 bases, with 13 bases separating them. CDR3 in amino acids: CASSPTRGTGNTIYF. In DNA form, the CDR3 reads TGTGCCAGCAGTCCGACCAGGGGCACTGGAAACACCATATATTTT.

The chain couples TRBV7-9 to TRBJ1-4; 9 positions agree with TRBD1. The CDR3 totals 12 residues. V shed 6 bases and J 10 bases; nucleotides not matched to a gene: 3. Germline V gene sequence: CDR1 SEHNR, CDR2 FQNEAQ (reference sequence). The CDR3 DNA reads as TGTGCCAGCAGTTGGGGACAGGGAAAACTGTTTTTT. As protein: CASSWGQGKLFF.

The table lists this clonotype with a few counts. The rearrangement joins TRBV27 to TRBJ2-5; D may be TRBD1 (6 bases). Germline values: CDR1 MNHEY, CDR2 SMNVEV (reference sequence). CDR3 size: 12 residues. V was cut by 6 bases and J by 6 bases, with 11 bases left in between. CDR3 DNA: TGTGCCAGCAGCCTAACAGGGCAGACCCAGTACTTC. Amino acid sequence: CASSLTGQTQYF.

CDR3 DNA: TGTGCCATCAGTGAGTCGACAGGGGGCATGGAGACCCAGTACTTC. Residues: CAISESTGGMETQYF. This rearrangement joins TRBV10-3 to TRBJ2-5; 10 bases line up with TRBD1. V lost 0 bases and J lost 5; bases outside the gene matches: 3. The CDR3 loop spans 15 amino acids. CDR1 ENHRY and CDR2 SYGVKD come from the germline V gene.

This clonotype turned up a few times. The chain couples TRBV20-1 to TRBJ2-5; 8 positions agree with TRBD1. The germline CDR1 and CDR2 sequences are DFQATT and SNEGSKA (reference sequence). Losses at the gene ends were 6 bases for V and 2 bases for J; bases not matched to a gene: 8. The CDR3 is 14 residues long. The CDR3 sequence is CSASAGQGQETQYF. The CDR3 DNA reads TGCAGTGCCTCCGCTGGACAGGGACAAGAGACCCAGTACTTC.